The next 18 T cell receptor beta chains were all read from a single sample in a study of response to subunit inactivated influenza vaccine. TCRdb reprocessed the RT-PCR reads via MiXCR and lists one record per CDR3 protein. The data show roughly 700,000 distinct CDR3 sequences, more than 15% seen once. Sequenced here: PBMCs from blood, sampled 11 to 12 days after vaccination. All receptors derive from a man aged 50 or older who received an inactivated influenza vaccine.

The rearrangement joins TRBV6-1 to TRBJ2-1, with 7 bases that match TRBD1. CDR3 length: 16 residues. Germline CDR1 MNHNS, CDR2 SASEGT. Unmatched junction bases numbered 11, after V lost 6 bases and J lost 3 bases. The CDR3 loop is CASSTSGTDLYNEQFF. In nucleotides, the CDR3 is TGTGCCAGCAGCACCTCCGGGACAGACCTCTACAATGAGCAGTTCTTC.

This clonotype was picked up a small number of times. The V gene is TRBV7-7, the J gene TRBJ2-1, with TRBD2 identical over 11 bases. Germline-derived CDR1 and CDR2 are SSHAT and FNYEAQ (reference sequence). CDR3 length equals 16 residues. V was pared by 5 bases and J by 7 bases, with 10 bases of the junction left unmatched. The CDR3 sequence: CASSIGRLAGKNEQFF. The CDR3 DNA reads as TGTGCCAGCAGCATTGGGAGACTAGCGGGAAAGAATGAGCAGTTCTTC.

The chain is built from TRBV29-1 and TRBJ1-2; D call uncertain. Trimming stripped 6 bases from V and 8 bases from J, with 19 bases between. Germline CDR1 and CDR2: SQVTM and ANQGSEA. This CDR3 has 13 amino acids. CDR3 bases: TGCAGCGTCTACCTACCGGGTCCCGGAGGCTACACCTTC. This sequence encodes CSVYLPGPGGYTF.

A note on this clonotype: Given a much more abundant clone one base away, this may be a read error. The chain carries TRBV5-1 and TRBJ2-3, with 9 bases matching TRBD1. The J segment lost 0 bases and the V segment lost 2 bases, leaving 1 base of the junction unmatched. Germline CDR1 and CDR2: SGHRS and YFSETQ. The CDR3 is 15 amino acids. The CDR3 DNA reads as TGCGCCAGCAGCTTCGGGACAGGGAGCACAGATACGCAGTATTTT. Encoded protein: CASSFGTGSTDTQYF.

This clonotype turned up a few times. This chain joins TRBV5-1 and TRBJ2-5, with TRBD1 as a possible D gene (7 bases). This CDR3 comprises 16 residues. Trimming cost V 5 bases and J 2 bases, with 19 bases left between them. Germline-derived CDR1 and CDR2 are SGHRS and YFSETQ. Here the CDR3 reads CASRGTSGGRQETQYF. The DNA of the CDR3 is TGCGCCAGCAGAGGGACTTCAGGGGGTCGACAAGAGACCCAGTACTTC.

This chain joins TRBV4-1 and TRBJ2-7, with 10 nucleotides matching TRBD2. This CDR3 comprises 17 residues. After removal of 0 bases from V and 4 bases from J, the junction contained 9 bases not matched to a gene. Germline assignment: CDR1 MGHRA and CDR2 YSYEKL. CDR3 region: CASSQDVEREGLYEQYF. The CDR3 bases are TGCGCCAGCAGCCAAGACGTGGAGCGGGAGGGCCTGTACGAGCAGTACTTC.

V is TRBV9 and J is TRBJ2-7, with D perhaps being TRBD1 or TRBD2 (5 bases each). Germline CDR1 reads SGDLS; CDR2 reads YYNGEE. The CDR3 contains 15 residues. The germline V and J ends were trimmed by 0 bases and 5 bases, with 15 bases remaining between them. The CDR3 DNA reads as TGTGCCAGCAGCGTAGGGAGCTGGGGGAAAGACGAGCAGTACTTC. Translating it yields CASSVGSWGKDEQYF.

This clonotype was recorded a few times. The rearrangement uses TRBV7-2 and TRBJ2-2; no clear D gene. This CDR3 is 14 amino acids long. V dropped 5 bases and J dropped 2 bases, with 9 bases sitting between them. Germline V gives CDR1 SGHTA, CDR2 FQGNSA. The CDR3 sequence: CASSNEVNTGELFF. For the CDR3, the DNA is TGTGCCAGCAGCAACGAGGTCAACACCGGGGAGCTGTTTTTT. Complete variable domain (other parts from reference TRBV7-2 and TRBJ2-2): GAGVSQSPSNKVTEKGKDVELRCDPISGHTALYWYRQSLGQGLEFLIYFQGNSAPDKSGLPSDRFSAERTGGSVSTLTIQRTQQEDSAVYLCASSNEVNTGELFFGEGSRLTVL.

This clonotype appeared many times. One junction end does not reproduce the germline sequence, and a read error may be involved. This chain joins TRBV5-1 and TRBJ2-2; D gene uncertain. The CDR3 totals 15 residues. Per germline, CDR1 SGHRS and CDR2 YFSETQ. The CDR3 loop reads CASSLATANTGELFF. The CDR3 nucleotides read TGTGCCAGCAGTTTAGCTACGGCGAACACCGGGGAGCTGTTTTTT.

This clonotype was counted only a few times. The V call is TRBV7-2, the J call TRBJ2-6, with D maybe TRBD2 (6 bases). The CDR3 is 15 residues long. V was trimmed by 5 bases and J by 7 bases, leaving 15 bases between them. The germline CDR1 and CDR2 sequences are SGHTA and FQGNSA. CDR3 sequence: CASSRLDTRANVLTF. For the CDR3, the DNA is TGTGCCAGCAGCCGACTAGATACTAGAGCCAACGTCCTGACTTTC.

The V and J genes are TRBV7-9 and TRBJ2-6; the D is unclear. Germline V gene data show CDR1 as SEHNR and CDR2 as FQNEAQ (reference sequence). Trimming removed 5 bases from V and 0 bases from J, with 14 bases in between. This CDR3 is built from 17 residues. The CDR3 bases are TGTGCCAGCAGCCAAAACCTCCTTAACTCTGGGGCCAACGTCCTGACTTTC. The encoded protein is CASSQNLLNSGANVLTF. Using reference TRBV7-9 and TRBJ2-6 for the parts outside the CDR3, the full variable domain is DTGVSQNPRHKITKRGQNVTFRCDPISEHNRLYWYRQTLGQGPEFLTYFQNEAQLEKSRLLSDRFSAERPKGSFSTLEIQRTEQGDSAMYLCASSQNLLNSGANVLTFGAGSRLTVL.

The chain is built from TRBV4-1 and TRBJ2-1; TRBD2 agrees at 11 bases. This CDR3 is built from 21 residues. J gave up 10 bases and V 4 bases, and 27 bases lay outside the gene matches. Germline CDR1 and CDR2: MGHRA and YSYEKL. CDR3: CASSLLIPRTSGSPALAEQFF. The CDR3 region has the DNA TGCGCCAGCAGCCTCCTAATTCCCAGGACTAGCGGGTCCCCGGCCCTAGCCGAGCAGTTCTTC.

This clonotype was observed a few times. The gene calls are TRBV18 and TRBJ2-2; D ambiguous. The length of the CDR3 is 12 residues. V was pared by 3 bases and J by 7 bases, with 6 bases between. Germline V gene lookup returns CDR1 KGHSH and CDR2 LQKENI. The DNA for the CDR3 is TGTGCCAGCTCACCCCAGATCGGGGAGCTGTTTTTT. The encoded protein is CASSPQIGELFF.

The chain recombines TRBV9 with TRBJ2-7, with TRBD1 matching over 8 bases. This CDR3 has 14 amino acids. CDR1 is SGDLS and CDR2 is YYNGEE in the germline V gene. V shed 0 bases and J 3 bases; nucleotides not matched to a gene: 2. CDR3 in DNA: TGTGCCAGCAGCGTAGCGGGACAGGACTACGAGCAGTACTTC. This translates into CASSVAGQDYEQYF. Full variable domain (missing parts from reference TRBV9 and TRBJ2-7): DSGVTQTPKHLITATGQRVTLRCSPRSGDLSVYWYQQSLDQGLQFLIQYYNGEERAKGNILERFSAQQFPDLHSELNLSSLELGDSALYFCASSVAGQDYEQYFGPGTRLTVT.

The rearrangement uses TRBV30 and TRBJ1-6; no clear D. Germline lookup yields CDR1 GTSNPN and CDR2 SVGIG (reference sequence). V lost 7 bases and J 0 bases, leaving 16 bases between the germline ends. This CDR3 contains 16 residues. CDR3: CALRQYWGSYNSPLHF. In DNA, the CDR3 is TGTGCCTTGAGGCAATACTGGGGCTCCTATAATTCACCCCTCCACTTT.

This sequence joins TRBV7-9 and TRBJ2-7; D is perhaps TRBD1 (8 bases). The CDR3 totals 14 residues. The V gene lost 5 bases and the J gene lost 5 bases, with 16 bases spanning the gap. Per germline, CDR1 SEHNR and CDR2 FQNEAQ (reference sequence). The CDR3 loop reads CASSTGQGGDEQYF. The CDR3 region has the DNA TGTGCCAGCAGCACCGGACAGGGAGGGGACGAGCAGTACTTC.

This clonotype was seen a few times. The CDR3 sequence is CASSFSWGANSYEQYF. In DNA form, the CDR3 reads TGTGCCAGCAGTTTCTCGTGGGGGGCAAACTCCTACGAGCAGTACTTC. V usage is TRBV25-1 and J usage is TRBJ2-7; the D call may be TRBD1 or TRBD2 (6 bases each). CDR1 is MGHDK and CDR2 is SYGVNS in the germline V gene. This CDR3 has 16 amino acids. V lost 5 bases, J lost 0 bases, and 17 bases lay in between.

This sequence joins TRBV6-1 and TRBJ2-1, with 8 bases identical to TRBD2. The CDR3 is made up of 16 amino acids. Germline V gene lookup returns CDR1 MNHNS and CDR2 SASEGT. Trimming cost V 5 bases and J 2 bases; bases outside gene matches: 8. CDR3 DNA: TGTGCCAGCAGTCCCCCAGCGCGGGGGGCCTACAATGAGCAGTTCTTC. Amino acid sequence: CASSPPARGAYNEQFF.